These 21 T cell receptor beta chains were all obtained from the same sample, sequenced in a study of T cells in Graves' hyperthyroidism and ophthalmopathy. From RNA transcripts, TCR beta CDR3 regions were amplified. First-round RT-PCR with HTBI primers amplified the TCR CDR3 region. TCRdb fed the multiplex PCR reads into MiXCR, producing one record per CDR3 protein. The data contain roughly 720,000 distinct CDR3 sequences, roughly 17% of them seen just once; the ten biggest clones take up around a sixth. Material: blood. All receptors derive from a man aged 50 to 60 with Graves' hyperthyroidism.

Ten or more counts support this clonotype. The CDR3, as DNA: TGTGCCAGCAGGGACAGGGGGAGCTCTGGAAACACCATATATTTT. Translated, it gives CASRDRGSSGNTIYF. The chain has TRBV12-3 or TRBV12-4 and TRBJ1-3; 10 bases agree with TRBD1. The CDR3 loop spans 15 amino acids. The trim removed 6 bases at V and 0 bases at J, leaving 2 bases unmatched.

At least ten counts were recorded for this clonotype. The rearrangement links TRBV28 to TRBJ2-3, with D maybe TRBD2 (5 bases). Between the trimmed V and J ends, which lost 7 bases and 6 bases, there was a span of 14 bases. The CDR3 covers 13 residues. Germline V gene sequence: CDR1 MDHEN, CDR2 SYDVKM. The CDR3 here is CASTPSGSDTQYF. CDR3 nucleotide sequence: TGTGCCAGCACACCTTCGGGGTCCGATACGCAGTATTTT.

The chain uses TRBV15 and TRBJ2-3, with 7 bases aligning to TRBD2. The germline V gene encodes CDR1 LNHNV and CDR2 YYDKDF (reference sequence). The CDR3 is made up of 15 amino acids. Trimming cost V 6 bases and J 0 bases; bases outside gene matches: 6. The CDR3 is CATRPGRGSTDTQYF. CDR3 DNA sequence: TGTGCCACCAGGCCCGGGCGGGGGAGCACAGATACGCAGTATTTT.

The V gene is TRBV7-9, the J gene TRBJ2-5; either TRBD1 or TRBD2 may supply D (6 bases each). CDR1 is SEHNR and CDR2 is FQNEAQ in the germline V gene (reference sequence). The CDR3 is made up of 15 amino acids. Trimming shortened V by 1 base and J by 1 base, and 10 bases separated the two germline ends. The CDR3 loop reads CASSLVRDIQETQYF. The CDR3 nucleotides read TGTGCCAGCAGCTTAGTGCGGGACATCCAAGAGACCCAGTACTTC.

The CDR3 sequence: CASSLVASSSTDTQYF. CDR3 in DNA: TGCGCCAGCAGCCTGGTAGCGAGCTCTAGCACAGATACGCAGTATTTT. The chain uses TRBV5-1 and TRBJ2-3, with a possible D match to TRBD2 (5 bases). Deletions cut 4 bases from V and 0 bases from J, with 15 bases between. Germline V gives CDR1 SGHRS, CDR2 YFSETQ. The CDR3 is made up of 16 amino acids.

The J gene is TRBJ2-7, the V gene TRBV7-2, with a tentative D call TRBD1 (5 bases). Trimming left V 3 bases short and J 4 bases short, with 16 bases between. The germline CDR1 and CDR2 sequences are SGHTA and FQGNSA. The CDR3 runs 15 residues. The CDR3 nucleotides read TGTGCCAGCAGCTTCTCTGGGGCGTTGTGGTACGAGCAGTACTTC. Amino acids: CASSFSGALWYEQYF.

This clonotype was seen repeatedly, ten times or more. The chain recombines TRBV12-3 or TRBV12-4 with TRBJ2-2; tentatively, D is TRBD1 (6 bases). V lost 0 bases to trimming and J lost 4 bases, with 9 bases between them. The CDR3 has 15 amino acids. The CDR3 DNA reads TGTGCCAGCAGTTTAGCCAGGGGTATCACCGGGGAGCTGTTTTTT. It is translated as CASSLARGITGELFF.

This clonotype has more than one count but fewer than ten. A much larger clonotype is one base distant, so this may be a read error. The V and J genes are TRBV27 and TRBJ1-1; possible D gene TRBD1, 5 bases. Trimming cost V 4 bases and J 0 bases, with 9 bases left between them. The germline CDR1 and CDR2 sequences are MNHEY and SMNVEV (reference sequence). The CDR3 runs 14 residues. Here the CDR3 DNA reads TGTGCCAGCAGTTCCCTGGACATGAACACTGAAGCTTTCTTT. Its protein product is CASSSLDMNTEAFF.

The chain links TRBV3-1 to TRBJ1-3, with no clear D. The V and J ends lost 4 bases and 0 bases respectively, with 10 bases between them. The CDR3 spans 15 residues. Germline loops: CDR1 LGHDT, CDR2 YNNKEL (reference sequence). The CDR3 spells CASSRAGRSGNTIYF. CDR3 DNA sequence: TGTGCCAGCAGCCGGGCGGGCCGCTCTGGAAACACCATATATTTT.

As regards this clonotype: A much larger clone lies one base from this, so it may be a read error. This chain connects TRBV15 to TRBJ2-7; D possibly matches TRBD1 or TRBD2 (5 bases each). This CDR3 is 14 amino acids long. Germline CDR1 is LNHNV and CDR2 is YYDKDF (reference sequence). Between the trimmed V and J ends, which lost 4 bases and 7 bases, there was a span of 17 bases. The CDR3 DNA reads as TGTGCCACCAGCAAGGACGGGGCTCTCTATGAGCAGTACTTC. This gives the protein CATSKDGALYEQYF.

This clonotype was counted ten times or more. The CDR3 coding sequence is TGTGCCAGCAGCTTATGGGCGGCGGTCCAAGAGACCCAGTACTTC. Protein: CASSLWAAVQETQYF. The chain employs TRBV7-2 and TRBJ2-5; D gene unclear. The CDR3 totals 15 residues. The V end lost 2 bases, the J end lost 1 base, and 11 bases lay between the germline ends. The germline V gene encodes CDR1 SGHTA and CDR2 FQGNSA.

This clonotype has ten or more counts. This chain connects TRBV3-1 to TRBJ2-7; D gene ambiguous. Germline CDR1 and CDR2: LGHDT and YNNKEL (reference sequence). The CDR3 consists of 14 residues. Trimming removed 0 bases at V and 0 bases at J, with 6 bases between. In DNA form, the CDR3 reads TGTGCCAGCAGCCAAGAATCCTACTCCTACGAGCAGTACTTC. Translating it yields CASSQESYSYEQYF.

The V call is TRBV9, the J call TRBJ1-1, with D tentatively TRBD1 (6 bases). This CDR3 spans 14 amino acids. Trimming removed 1 base from V and 4 bases from J, with 11 bases in between. The germline gives CDR1 SGDLS, CDR2 YYNGEE. In DNA form, the CDR3 reads TGTGCCAGCAGCGTAAGGGGGGCTGGCACTGAAGCTTTCTTT. Translated, it gives CASSVRGAGTEAFF.

This clonotype was seen many times. The chain links TRBV3-1 to TRBJ2-1; the D is unclear. Trimming removed 4 bases from V and 7 bases from J, with 8 bases in between. The CDR3 has 12 residues. Germline CDR1 and CDR2: LGHDT and YNNKEL (reference sequence). The CDR3 DNA follows: TGTGCCAGCAGCCTGGTCCCTAATGAGCAGTTCTTC. This gives the protein CASSLVPNEQFF.

This clonotype turned up a few times. V gene TRBV5-1 combines with J gene TRBJ2-2; D ambiguous. Trimming pared 0 bases from V and 6 bases from J, leaving 15 bases between. The length of the CDR3 is 16 residues. Germline CDR1 is SGHRS and CDR2 is YFSETQ. For the CDR3, the DNA is TGCGCCAGCAGCTTGGCGGCCACACCCGATTCCGGGGAGCTGTTTTTT. Amino acid sequence: CASSLAATPDSGELFF. The full variable domain, rest sourced from reference TRBV5-1 and TRBJ2-2, is KAGVTQTPRYLIKTRGQQVTLSCSPISGHRSVSWYQQTPGQGLQFLFEYFSETQRNKGNFPGRFSGRQFSNSRSEMNVSTLELGDSALYLCASSLAATPDSGELFFGEGSRLTVL.

Only a few counts were recorded for this clonotype. The chain has TRBV29-1 and TRBJ2-5, with D maybe TRBD2 (6 bases). Germline loops: CDR1 SQVTM, CDR2 ANQGSEA. The CDR3 consists of 15 residues. Trimming took off 4 bases at V and 6 bases at J, with 21 bases between the two ends. DNA for the CDR3: TGCAGCGTTGGTAAGAAGGCGGGACCCGGAAAGACCCAGTACTTC. Translated, it gives CSVGKKAGPGKTQYF.

This clonotype was observed a few times. A read error may be the cause here, since a much bigger clone is one base away. The CDR3 is CAGIPGQGHTGELFF. DNA for the CDR3: TGTGCCGGCATCCCGGGACAGGGTCACACCGGGGAGCTGTTTTTT. The gene calls are TRBV12-3 or TRBV12-4 and TRBJ2-2, with 9 nucleotides matching TRBD1. This CDR3 is 15 amino acids long. Trimming at V came to 11 bases and at J to 3 bases, leaving 10 bases not matched to a gene.

This chain uses TRBV4-1 with TRBJ1-6; TRBD1 matches at 9 bases. Germline assignment: CDR1 MGHRA and CDR2 YSYEKL. The CDR3 runs to 17 residues. The V and J ends lost 3 bases and 6 bases, in that order; junction bases with no gene match: 9. In DNA form, the CDR3 reads TGCGCCAGCAGCCAGAGGGACAGGGACTTTGTTAATTCACCCCTCCACTTT. Encoded protein: CASSQRDRDFVNSPLHF.

This clonotype was observed a few times. The gene calls are TRBV7-9 and TRBJ2-3, with TRBD1 identical over 10 bases. Germline loops: CDR1 SEHNR, CDR2 FQNEAQ (reference sequence). This CDR3 has 16 amino acids. The J segment lost 4 bases and the V segment lost 5 bases, leaving 9 bases of the junction unmatched. This CDR3 reads CASSHLPGTGADTQYF. CDR3 nucleotide sequence: TGTGCCAGCAGCCACTTACCCGGGACAGGGGCAGATACGCAGTATTTT.

Details on this clonotype: A much larger clone sits a single nucleotide away, making a read error possible. This chain joins TRBV15 and TRBJ2-1; TRBD2 agrees at 12 bases. The J segment lost 8 bases and the V segment lost 3 bases, leaving 11 bases of the junction unmatched. CDR3 length: 17 residues. Germline lookup yields CDR1 LNHNV and CDR2 YYDKDF (reference sequence). Here the CDR3 DNA reads TGTGCCACCAGCAGCGGGCCGGGACTAGCGGGTAACCATGAGCAGTTCTTC. Protein sequence: CATSSGPGLAGNHEQFF.

In its sample, this clonotype was seen once. A much larger clone sits a single nucleotide away, making a read error possible. This chain's CDR3 is CASSSGGVWGYTF. CDR3 sequence (DNA): TGTGCCAGCAGCTCAGGAGGTGTATGGGGCTACACCTTC. V and J are TRBV11-2 and TRBJ1-2; no clear D. This CDR3 is built from 13 residues. The germline V gene encodes CDR1 SGHAT and CDR2 FQNNGV. V was pared by 4 bases and J by 8 bases, with 14 bases between.